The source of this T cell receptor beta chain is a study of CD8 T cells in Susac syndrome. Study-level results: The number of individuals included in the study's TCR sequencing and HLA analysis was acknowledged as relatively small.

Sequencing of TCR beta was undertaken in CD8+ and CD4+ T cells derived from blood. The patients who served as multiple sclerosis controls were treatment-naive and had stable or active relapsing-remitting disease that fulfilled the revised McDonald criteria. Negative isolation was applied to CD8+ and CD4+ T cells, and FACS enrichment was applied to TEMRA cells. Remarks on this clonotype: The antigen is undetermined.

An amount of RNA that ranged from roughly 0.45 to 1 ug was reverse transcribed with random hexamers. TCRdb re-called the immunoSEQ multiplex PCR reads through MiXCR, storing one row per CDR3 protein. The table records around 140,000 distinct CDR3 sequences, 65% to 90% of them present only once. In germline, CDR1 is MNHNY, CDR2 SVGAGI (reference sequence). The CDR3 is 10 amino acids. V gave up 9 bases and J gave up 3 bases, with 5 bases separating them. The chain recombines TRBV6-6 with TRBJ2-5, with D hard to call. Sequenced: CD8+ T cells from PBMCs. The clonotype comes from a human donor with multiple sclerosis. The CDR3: CASYKETQYF. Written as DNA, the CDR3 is TGTGCCAGTTACAAAGAGACCCAGTACTTC.